Here is one TCR beta chain with its context. Its antigen is unknown. The source of the sample is a study of post-analysis software for immune sequencing data. Study context: The disease courses covered relapsing-remitting, secondary progressive and progressive-relapsing multiple sclerosis.

The authors incorporated unique molecular identifiers into the TCR beta cDNA libraries. Each batch of about 0.95 to 10 million T cells produced hundreds of thousands of cDNA molecules. TCRdb re-called the PCR reads with MiXCR, one entry per CDR3 protein. The data contain approximately 730,000 distinct CDR3 sequences, under 60% of them singletons. Regarding the study as a whole: F measure showed strong co-clustering of same-batch samples. Those with multiple sclerosis, the patient group, showed significantly lower normalized Chao1 diversity than controls.

This clonotype was sampled from a girl aged 5 to 17 with multiple sclerosis. The sequenced sample was blood.

The CDR3 sequence: CASSGVTGLETQYF. The CDR3 DNA reads as TGTGCCAGCAGTGGCGTGACAGGGCTGGAGACCCAGTACTTC. The chain recombines TRBV6-1 with TRBJ2-5; 7 bases are shared with TRBD1. Unmatched junction bases numbered 7, after V lost 4 bases and J lost 5 bases. This CDR3 contains 14 residues. CDR1 MNHNS and CDR2 SASEGT come from the germline V gene.